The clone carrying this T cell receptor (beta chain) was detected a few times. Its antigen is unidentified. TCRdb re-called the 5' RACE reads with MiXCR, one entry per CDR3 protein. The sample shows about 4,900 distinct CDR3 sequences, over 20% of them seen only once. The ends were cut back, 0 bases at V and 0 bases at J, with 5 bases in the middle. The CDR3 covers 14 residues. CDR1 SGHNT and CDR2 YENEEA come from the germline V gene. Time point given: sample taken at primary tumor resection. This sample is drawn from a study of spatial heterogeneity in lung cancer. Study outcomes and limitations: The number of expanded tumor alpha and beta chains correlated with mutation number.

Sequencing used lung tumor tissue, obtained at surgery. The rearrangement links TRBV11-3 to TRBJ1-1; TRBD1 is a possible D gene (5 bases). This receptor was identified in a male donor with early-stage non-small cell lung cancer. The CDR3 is CASSLDRVNTEAFF. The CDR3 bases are TGTGCCAGCAGCTTAGACAGGGTGAACACTGAAGCTTTCTTT.